This TCR beta chain stems from a study of control samples from healthy donors and cancer patients. Libraries were prepared by immunoSEQ multiplex PCR; TCRdb keeps only in-frame clonotypes and omits some of them. Counted here are 130,000 to 150,000 clones, approximately 91% occurring once; the ten biggest clones make up under 4%. The specimen was blood. The sequence came from a man aged 25-45 years in good health.

The CDR3 reads CASTRAGGLNQPQHF. As DNA, the CDR3 is TGTGCCAGCACTCGCGCAGGGGGCCTAAATCAGCCCCAGCATTTT. The V call is TRBV2, the J call TRBJ1-5; 8 bases are a match to TRBD1. Germline values: CDR1 SNHLY, CDR2 FYNNEI. The CDR3 loop spans 15 amino acids. V lost 7 bases, J lost 4 bases, and 9 bases stayed unmatched.